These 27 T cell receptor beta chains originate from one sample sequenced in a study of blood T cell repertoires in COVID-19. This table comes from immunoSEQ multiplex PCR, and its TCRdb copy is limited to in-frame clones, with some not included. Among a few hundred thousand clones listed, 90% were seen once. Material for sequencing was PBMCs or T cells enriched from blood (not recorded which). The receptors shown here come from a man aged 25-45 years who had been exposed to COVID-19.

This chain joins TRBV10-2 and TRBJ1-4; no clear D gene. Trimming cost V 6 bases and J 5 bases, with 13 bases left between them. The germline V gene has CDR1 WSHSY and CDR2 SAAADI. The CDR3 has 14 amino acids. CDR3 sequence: CASSPGVGNEKLFF. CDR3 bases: TGCGCCAGCAGCCCCGGGGTCGGCAATGAAAAACTGTTTTTT.

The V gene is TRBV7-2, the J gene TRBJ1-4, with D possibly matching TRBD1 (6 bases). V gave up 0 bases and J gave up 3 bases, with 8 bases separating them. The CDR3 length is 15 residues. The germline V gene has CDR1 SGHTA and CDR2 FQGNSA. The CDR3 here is CASSLAQGSNEKLFF. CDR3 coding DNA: TGTGCCAGCAGCTTAGCTCAGGGGTCTAATGAAAAACTGTTTTTT.

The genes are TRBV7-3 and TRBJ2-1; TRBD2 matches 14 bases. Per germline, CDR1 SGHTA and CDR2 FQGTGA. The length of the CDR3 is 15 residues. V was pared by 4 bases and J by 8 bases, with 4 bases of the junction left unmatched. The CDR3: CASSSTSGGADEQFF. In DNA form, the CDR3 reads TGTGCCAGCAGCTCGACTAGCGGGGGGGCCGATGAGCAGTTCTTC.

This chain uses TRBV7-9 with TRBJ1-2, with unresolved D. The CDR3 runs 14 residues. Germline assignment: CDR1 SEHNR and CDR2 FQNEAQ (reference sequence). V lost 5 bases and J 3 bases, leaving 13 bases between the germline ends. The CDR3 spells CASSPRRGDYGYTF. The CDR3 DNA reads TGTGCCAGCAGCCCACGACGGGGTGACTATGGCTACACCTTC.

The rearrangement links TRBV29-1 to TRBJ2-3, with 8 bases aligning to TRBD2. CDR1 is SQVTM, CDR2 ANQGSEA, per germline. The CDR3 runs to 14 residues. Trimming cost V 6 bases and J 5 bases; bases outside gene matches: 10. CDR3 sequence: CSVVRGGRGDTQYF. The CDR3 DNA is TGCAGCGTAGTACGGGGGGGCCGGGGAGATACGCAGTATTTT.

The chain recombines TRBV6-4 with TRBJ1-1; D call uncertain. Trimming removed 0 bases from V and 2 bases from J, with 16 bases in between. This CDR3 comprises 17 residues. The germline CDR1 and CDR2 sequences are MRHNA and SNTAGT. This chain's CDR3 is CASSDSLGMEGNTEAFF. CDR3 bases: TGTGCCAGCAGTGACTCTCTTGGGATGGAGGGCAACACTGAAGCTTTCTTT.

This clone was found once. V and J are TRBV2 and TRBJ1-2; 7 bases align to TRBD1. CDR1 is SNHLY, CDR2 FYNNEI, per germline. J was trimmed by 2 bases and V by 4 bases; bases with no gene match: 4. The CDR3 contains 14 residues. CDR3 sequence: CASSGDSKNYGYTF. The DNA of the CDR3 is TGTGCCAGCAGTGGGGACAGCAAAAACTATGGCTACACCTTC.

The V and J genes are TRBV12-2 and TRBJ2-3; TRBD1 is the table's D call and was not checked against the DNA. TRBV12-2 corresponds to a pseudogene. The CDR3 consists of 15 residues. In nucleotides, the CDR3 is TGTGCAAGTCGCTTAAGGGGTGGGGCACCTGATACGCAGTATTTT. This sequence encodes CASRLRGGAPDTQYF.

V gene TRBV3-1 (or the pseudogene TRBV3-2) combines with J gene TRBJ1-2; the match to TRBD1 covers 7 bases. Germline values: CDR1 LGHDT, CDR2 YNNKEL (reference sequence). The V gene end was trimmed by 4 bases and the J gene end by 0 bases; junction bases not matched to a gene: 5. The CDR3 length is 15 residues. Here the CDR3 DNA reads TGTGCCAGCAGCCTAACAGGGGTTACTAACTATGGCTACACCTTC. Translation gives CASSLTGVTNYGYTF.

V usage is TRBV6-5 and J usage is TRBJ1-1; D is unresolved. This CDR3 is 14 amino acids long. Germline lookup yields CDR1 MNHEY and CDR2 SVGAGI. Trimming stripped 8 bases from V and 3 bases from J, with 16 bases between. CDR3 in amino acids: CASPGGFGYTEAFF. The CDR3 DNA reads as TGTGCCAGCCCGGGAGGTTTCGGGTACACTGAAGCTTTCTTT.

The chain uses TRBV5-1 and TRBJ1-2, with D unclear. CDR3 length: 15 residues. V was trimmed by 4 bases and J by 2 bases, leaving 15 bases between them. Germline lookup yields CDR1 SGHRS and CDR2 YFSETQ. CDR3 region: CASSRDKDGNYGYTF. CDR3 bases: TGCGCCAGCAGCCGGGATAAGGACGGGAACTATGGCTACACCTTC.

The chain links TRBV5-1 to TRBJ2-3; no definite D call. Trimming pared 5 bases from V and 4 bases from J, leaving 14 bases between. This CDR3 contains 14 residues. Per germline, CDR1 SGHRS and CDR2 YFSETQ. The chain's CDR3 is CASRPEVGSDTQYF. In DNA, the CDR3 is TGCGCCAGCAGACCCGAGGTGGGTTCAGATACGCAGTATTTT.

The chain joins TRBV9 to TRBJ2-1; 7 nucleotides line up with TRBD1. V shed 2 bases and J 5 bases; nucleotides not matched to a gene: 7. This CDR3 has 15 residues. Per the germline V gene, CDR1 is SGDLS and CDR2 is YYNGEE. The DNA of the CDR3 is TGTGCCAGCAGCGTTGCCGGGACAGACAACAATGAGCAGTTCTTC. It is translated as CASSVAGTDNNEQFF.

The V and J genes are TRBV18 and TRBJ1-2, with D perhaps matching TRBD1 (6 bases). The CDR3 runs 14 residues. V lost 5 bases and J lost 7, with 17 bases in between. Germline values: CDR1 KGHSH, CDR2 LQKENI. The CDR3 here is CASSGEQGWSGYTF. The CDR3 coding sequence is TGTGCCAGCTCAGGGGAACAGGGTTGGTCTGGCTACACCTTC. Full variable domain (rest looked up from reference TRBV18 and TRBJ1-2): NAGVMQNPRHLVRRRGQEARLRCSPMKGHSHVYWYRQLPEEGLKFMVYLQKENIIDESGMPKERFSAEFPKEGPSILRIQQVVRGDSAAYFCASSGEQGWSGYTFGSGTRLTVV.

In DNA, the CDR3 is TGTGCCAGCAGCTCGACAGGATTGAACACTGAAGCTTTCTTT. It codes for CASSSTGLNTEAFF. V is TRBV4-2 and J is TRBJ1-1, with D possibly matching TRBD1 (6 bases). The V and J ends lost 5 bases and 0 bases respectively, with 10 bases between them. Germline values: CDR1 LGHNA, CDR2 YNFKEQ. The CDR3 loop spans 14 amino acids.

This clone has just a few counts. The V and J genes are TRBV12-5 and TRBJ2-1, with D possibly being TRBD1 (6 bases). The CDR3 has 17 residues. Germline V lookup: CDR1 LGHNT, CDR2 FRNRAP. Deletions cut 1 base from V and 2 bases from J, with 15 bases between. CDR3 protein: CASGLGAGALPYNEQFF. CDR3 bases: TGTGCTAGTGGTTTGGGGGCAGGGGCCTTACCCTACAATGAGCAGTTCTTC.

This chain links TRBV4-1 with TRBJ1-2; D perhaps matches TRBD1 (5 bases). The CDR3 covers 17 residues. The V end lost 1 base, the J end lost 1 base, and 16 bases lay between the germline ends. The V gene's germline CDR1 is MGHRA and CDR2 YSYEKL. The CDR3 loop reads CASSQVAGGGSNYGYTF. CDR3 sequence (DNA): TGCGCCAGCAGCCAAGTGGCTGGGGGAGGGAGTAACTATGGCTACACCTTC.

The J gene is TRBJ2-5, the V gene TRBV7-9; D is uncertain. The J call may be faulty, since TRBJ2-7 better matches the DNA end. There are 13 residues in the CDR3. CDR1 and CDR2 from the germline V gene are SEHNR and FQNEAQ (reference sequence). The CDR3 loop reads CASSFVDSYEQYF. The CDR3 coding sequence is TGTGCCAGCAGCTTTGTGGACTCCTACGAGCAGTACTTC.

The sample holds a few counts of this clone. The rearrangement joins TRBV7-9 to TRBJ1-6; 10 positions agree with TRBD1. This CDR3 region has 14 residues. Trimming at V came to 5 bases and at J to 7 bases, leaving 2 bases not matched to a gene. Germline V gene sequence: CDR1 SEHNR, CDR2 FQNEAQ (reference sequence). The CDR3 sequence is CASSDRGLNSPLHF. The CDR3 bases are TGTGCCAGCAGCGACAGGGGGCTGAATTCACCCCTCCACTTT.

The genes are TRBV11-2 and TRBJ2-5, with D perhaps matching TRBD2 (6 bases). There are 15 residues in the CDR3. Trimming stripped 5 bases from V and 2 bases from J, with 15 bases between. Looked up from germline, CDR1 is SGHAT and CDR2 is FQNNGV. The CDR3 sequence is CASSKLAVFQETQYF. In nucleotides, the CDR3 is TGTGCCAGCAGCAAATTAGCGGTATTTCAAGAGACCCAGTACTTC.

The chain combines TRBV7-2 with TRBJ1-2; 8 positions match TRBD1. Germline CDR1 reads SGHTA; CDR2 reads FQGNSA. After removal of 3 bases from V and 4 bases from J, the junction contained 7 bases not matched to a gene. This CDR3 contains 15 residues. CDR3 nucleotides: TGTGCCAGCAGCTTGACGGGGACAGGAATCTATGGCTACACCTTC. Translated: CASSLTGTGIYGYTF.

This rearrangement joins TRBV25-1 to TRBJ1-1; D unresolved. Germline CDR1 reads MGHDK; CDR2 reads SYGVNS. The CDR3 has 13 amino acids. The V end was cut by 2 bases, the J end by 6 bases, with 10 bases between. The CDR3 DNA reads TGTGCCAGCAGTGAACTGAGGAAGGCTGAAGCTTTCTTT. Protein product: CASSELRKAEAFF. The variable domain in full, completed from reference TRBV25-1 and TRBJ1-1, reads EADIYQTPRYLVIGTGKKITLECSQTMGHDKMYWYQQDPGMELHLIHYSYGVNSTEKGDLSSESTVSRIRTEHFPLTLESARPSHTSQYLCASSELRKAEAFFGQGTRLTVV.

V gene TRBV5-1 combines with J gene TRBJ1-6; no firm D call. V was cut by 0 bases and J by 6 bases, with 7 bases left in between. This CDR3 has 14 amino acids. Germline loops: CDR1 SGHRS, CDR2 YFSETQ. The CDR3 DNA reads TGCGCCAGCAGCTTGGCTCAGGTTAATTCACCCCTCCACTTT. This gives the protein CASSLAQVNSPLHF.

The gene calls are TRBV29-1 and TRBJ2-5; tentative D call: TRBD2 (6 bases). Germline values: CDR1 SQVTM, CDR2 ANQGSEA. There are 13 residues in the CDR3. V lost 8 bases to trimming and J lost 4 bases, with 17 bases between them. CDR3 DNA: TGCAGCACTACCGGGAGAATGAGAGAGACCCAGTACTTC. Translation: CSTTGRMRETQYF.

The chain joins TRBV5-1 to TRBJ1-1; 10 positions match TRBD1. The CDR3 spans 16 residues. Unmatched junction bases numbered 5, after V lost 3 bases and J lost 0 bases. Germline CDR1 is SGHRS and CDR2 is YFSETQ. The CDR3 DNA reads TGCGCCAGCAGCTGGAAAGGGACAGGGGTGAACACTGAAGCTTTCTTT. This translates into CASSWKGTGVNTEAFF.

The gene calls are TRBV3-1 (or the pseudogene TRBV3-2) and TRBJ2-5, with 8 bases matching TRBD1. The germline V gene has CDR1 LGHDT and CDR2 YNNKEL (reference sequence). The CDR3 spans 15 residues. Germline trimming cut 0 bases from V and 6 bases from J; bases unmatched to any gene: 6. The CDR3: CASSQDVDRAKTQYF. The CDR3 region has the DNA TGTGCCAGCAGCCAAGATGTGGACAGGGCCAAGACCCAGTACTTC.

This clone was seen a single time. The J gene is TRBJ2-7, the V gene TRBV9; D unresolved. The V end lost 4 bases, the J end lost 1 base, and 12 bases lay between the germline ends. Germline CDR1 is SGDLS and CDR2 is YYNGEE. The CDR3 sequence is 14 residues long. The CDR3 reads CASSPLERSYEQYF. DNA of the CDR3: TGTGCCAGCAGCCCCCTCGAGCGTTCCTACGAGCAGTACTTC.